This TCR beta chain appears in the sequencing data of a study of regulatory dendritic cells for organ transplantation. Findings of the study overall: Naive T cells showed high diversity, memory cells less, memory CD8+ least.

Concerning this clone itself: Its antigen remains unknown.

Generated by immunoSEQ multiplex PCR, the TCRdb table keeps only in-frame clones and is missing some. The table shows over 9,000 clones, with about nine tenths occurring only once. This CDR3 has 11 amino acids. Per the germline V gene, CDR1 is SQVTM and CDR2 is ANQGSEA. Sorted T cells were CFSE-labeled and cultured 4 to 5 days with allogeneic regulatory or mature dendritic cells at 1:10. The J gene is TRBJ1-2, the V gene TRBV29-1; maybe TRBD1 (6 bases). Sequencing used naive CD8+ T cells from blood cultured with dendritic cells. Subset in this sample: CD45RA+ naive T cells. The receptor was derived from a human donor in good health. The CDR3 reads CRAQGVGGYTF. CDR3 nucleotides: TGCAGGGCACAGGGAGTAGGTGGCTACACCTTC.